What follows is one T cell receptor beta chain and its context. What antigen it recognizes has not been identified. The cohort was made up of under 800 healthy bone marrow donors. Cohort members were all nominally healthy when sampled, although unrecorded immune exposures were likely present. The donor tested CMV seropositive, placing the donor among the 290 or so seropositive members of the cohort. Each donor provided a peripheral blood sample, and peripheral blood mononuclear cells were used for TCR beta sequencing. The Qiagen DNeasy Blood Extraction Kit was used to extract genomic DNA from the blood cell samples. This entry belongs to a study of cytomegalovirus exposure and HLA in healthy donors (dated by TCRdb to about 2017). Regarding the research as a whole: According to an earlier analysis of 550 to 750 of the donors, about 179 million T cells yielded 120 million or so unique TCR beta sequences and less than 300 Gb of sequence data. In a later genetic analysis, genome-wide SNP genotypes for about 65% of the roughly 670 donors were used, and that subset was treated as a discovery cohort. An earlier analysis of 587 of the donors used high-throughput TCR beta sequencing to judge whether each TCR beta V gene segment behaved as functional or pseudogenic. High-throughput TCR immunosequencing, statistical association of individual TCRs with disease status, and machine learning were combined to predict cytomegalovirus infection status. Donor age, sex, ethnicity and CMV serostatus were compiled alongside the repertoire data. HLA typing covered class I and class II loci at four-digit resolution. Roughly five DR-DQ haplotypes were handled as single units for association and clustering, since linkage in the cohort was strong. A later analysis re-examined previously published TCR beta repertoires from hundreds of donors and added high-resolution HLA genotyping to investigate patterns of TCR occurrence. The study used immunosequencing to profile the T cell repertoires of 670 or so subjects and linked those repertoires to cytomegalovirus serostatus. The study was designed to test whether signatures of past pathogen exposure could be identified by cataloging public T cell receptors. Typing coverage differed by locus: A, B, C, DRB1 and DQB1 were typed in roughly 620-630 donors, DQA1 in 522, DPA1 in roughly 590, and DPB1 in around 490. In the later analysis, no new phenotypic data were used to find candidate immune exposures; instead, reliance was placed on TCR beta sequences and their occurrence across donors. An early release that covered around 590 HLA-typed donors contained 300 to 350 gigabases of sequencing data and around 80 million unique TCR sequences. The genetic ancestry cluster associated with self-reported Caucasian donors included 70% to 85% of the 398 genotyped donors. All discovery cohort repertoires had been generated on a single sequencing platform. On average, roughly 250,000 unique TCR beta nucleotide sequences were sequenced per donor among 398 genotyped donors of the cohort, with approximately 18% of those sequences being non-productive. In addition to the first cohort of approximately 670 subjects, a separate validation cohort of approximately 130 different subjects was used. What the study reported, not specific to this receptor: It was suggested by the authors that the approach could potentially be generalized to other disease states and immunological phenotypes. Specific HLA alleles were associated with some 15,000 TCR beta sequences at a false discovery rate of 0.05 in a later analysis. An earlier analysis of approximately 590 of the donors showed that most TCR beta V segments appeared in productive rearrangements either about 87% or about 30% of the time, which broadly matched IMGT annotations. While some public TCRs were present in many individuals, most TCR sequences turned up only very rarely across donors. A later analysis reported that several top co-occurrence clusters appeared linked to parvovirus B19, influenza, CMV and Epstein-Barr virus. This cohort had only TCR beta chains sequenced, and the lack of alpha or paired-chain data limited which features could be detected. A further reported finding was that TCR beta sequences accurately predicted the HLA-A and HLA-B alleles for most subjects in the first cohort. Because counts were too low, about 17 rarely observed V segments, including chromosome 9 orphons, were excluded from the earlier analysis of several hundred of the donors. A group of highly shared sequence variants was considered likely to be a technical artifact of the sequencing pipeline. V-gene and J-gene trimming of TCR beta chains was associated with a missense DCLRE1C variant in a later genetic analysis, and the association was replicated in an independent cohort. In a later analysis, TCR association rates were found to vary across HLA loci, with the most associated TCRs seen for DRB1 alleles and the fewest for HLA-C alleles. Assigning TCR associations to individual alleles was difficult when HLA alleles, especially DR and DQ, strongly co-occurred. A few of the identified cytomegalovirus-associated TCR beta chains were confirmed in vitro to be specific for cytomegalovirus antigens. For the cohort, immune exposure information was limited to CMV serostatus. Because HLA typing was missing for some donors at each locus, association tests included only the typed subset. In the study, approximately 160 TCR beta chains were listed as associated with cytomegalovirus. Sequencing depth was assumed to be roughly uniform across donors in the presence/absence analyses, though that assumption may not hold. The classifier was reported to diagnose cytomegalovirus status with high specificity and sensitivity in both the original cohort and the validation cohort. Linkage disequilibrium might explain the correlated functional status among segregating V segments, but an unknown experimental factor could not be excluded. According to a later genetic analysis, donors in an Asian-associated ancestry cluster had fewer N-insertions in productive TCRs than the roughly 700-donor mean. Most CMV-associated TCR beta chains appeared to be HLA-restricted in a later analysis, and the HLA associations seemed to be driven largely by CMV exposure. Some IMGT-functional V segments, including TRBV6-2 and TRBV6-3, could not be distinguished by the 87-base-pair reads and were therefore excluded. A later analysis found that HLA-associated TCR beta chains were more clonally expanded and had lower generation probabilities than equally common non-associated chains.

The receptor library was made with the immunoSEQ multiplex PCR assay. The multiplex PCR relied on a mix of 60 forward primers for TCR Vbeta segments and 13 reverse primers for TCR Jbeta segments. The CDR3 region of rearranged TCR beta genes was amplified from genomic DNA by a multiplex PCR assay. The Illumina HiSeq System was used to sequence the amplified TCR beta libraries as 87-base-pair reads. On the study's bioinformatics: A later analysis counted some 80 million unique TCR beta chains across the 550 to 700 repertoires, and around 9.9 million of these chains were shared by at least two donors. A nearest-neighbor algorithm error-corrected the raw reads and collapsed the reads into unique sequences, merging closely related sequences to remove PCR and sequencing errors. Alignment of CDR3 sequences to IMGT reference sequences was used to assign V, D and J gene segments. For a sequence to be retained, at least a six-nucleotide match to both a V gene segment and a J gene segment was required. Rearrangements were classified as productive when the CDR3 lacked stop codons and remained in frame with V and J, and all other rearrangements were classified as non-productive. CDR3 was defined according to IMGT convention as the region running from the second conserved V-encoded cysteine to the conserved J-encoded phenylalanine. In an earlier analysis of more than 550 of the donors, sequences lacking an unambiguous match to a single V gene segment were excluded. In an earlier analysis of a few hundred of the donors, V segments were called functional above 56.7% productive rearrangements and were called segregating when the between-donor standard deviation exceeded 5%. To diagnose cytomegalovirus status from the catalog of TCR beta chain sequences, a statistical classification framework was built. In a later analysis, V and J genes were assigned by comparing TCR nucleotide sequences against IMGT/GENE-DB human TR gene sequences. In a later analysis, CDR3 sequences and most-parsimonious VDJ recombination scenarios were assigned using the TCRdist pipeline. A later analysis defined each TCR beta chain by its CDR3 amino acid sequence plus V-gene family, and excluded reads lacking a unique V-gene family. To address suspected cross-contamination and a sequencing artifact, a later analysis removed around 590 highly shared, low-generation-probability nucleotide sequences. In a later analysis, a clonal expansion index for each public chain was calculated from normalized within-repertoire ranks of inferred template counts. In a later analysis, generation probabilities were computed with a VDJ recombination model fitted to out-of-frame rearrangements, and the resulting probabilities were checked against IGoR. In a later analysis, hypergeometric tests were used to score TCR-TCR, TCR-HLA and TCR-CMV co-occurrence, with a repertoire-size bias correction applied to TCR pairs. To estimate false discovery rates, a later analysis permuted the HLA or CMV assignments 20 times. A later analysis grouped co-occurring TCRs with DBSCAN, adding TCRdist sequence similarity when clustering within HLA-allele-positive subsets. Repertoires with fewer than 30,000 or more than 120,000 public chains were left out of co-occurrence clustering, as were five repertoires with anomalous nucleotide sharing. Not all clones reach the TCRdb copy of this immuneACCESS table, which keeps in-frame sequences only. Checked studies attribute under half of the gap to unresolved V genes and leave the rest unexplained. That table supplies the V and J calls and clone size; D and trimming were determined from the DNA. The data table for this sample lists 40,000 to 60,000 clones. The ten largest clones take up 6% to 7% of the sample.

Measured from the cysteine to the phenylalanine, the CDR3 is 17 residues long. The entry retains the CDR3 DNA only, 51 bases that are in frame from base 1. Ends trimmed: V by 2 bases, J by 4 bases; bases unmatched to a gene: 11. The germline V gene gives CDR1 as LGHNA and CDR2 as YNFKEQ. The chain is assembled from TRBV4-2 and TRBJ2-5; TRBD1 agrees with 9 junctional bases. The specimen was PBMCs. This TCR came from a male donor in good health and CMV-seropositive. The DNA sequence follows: TGTGCCAGCAGCCAAAGGGGGTTACAGGGGGCGGGAGAGACCCAGTACTTC. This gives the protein CASSQRGLQGAGETQYF.